These 22 T cell receptor beta chains came from one sample sequenced in a study of cytomegalovirus exposure and HLA in healthy donors. It was with 60 Vbeta and 13 Jbeta primers that the PCR ran. Sequenced by immunoSEQ multiplex PCR; TCRdb stores in-frame clones only, minus some. The data contain 120,000 or so clones, 83% of them singletons. Material: PBMCs. The source is a woman aged 35 to 49 in good health and CMV-seropositive.

The J gene is TRBJ2-1, the V gene TRBV14, with D possibly TRBD2 on 6 matching bases. The CDR3 spans 14 residues. The V gene's germline CDR1 is SGHDN and CDR2 FVKESK. V gave up 5 bases and J gave up 8 bases, with 16 bases separating them. CDR3 sequence: CASSYKNKRDEQFF. The DNA of the CDR3 is TGTGCCAGCAGCTACAAAAATAAGCGGGATGAGCAGTTCTTC.

Concerning this clone itself: A read error may account for a junction end that differs from germline. The chain has TRBV11-2 and TRBJ2-7, with TRBD1 matching 11 bases. The CDR3 loop spans 15 amino acids. CDR1 is SGHAT and CDR2 is FQNNGV in the germline V gene. The CDR3 DNA reads TGTGCCAACAGCTTTGGACAGGGGGCTTCCTACGAGCAGTACTTC. It codes for CANSFGQGASYEQYF.

V is TRBV7-6 and J is TRBJ2-5; possibly TRBD2 for D (5 bases). Judging by the DNA end, TRBJ2-7 fits better; the J call may be wrong. The germline V gene encodes CDR1 SGHVS and CDR2 FNYEAQ. This CDR3 spans 15 amino acids. CDR3 DNA sequence: TGTGCCAGCAGCATAAGATCCGGAGGTTCCTACGAGCAGTACTTC. Translated: CASSIRSGGSYEQYF.

The chain is built from TRBV29-1 and TRBJ1-1; 12 nucleotides match TRBD1. With V trimmed by 5 bases and J by 4 bases, 5 bases remained unmatched. The CDR3 is 14 amino acids. Germline CDR1 and CDR2: SQVTM and ANQGSEA. The CDR3 is CSVIGTGGFTEAFF. CDR3 DNA: TGCAGCGTTATCGGGACAGGGGGCTTCACTGAAGCTTTCTTT.

The chain recombines TRBV4-1 with TRBJ2-1; D uncertain. Germline V gene sequence: CDR1 MGHRA, CDR2 YSYEKL. This CDR3 is 16 amino acids long. V lost 0 bases, J lost 8 bases, and 17 bases lay in between. The CDR3 is CASSQELIVPPHEQFF. The CDR3 bases are TGCGCCAGCAGCCAAGAATTAATAGTTCCGCCTCATGAGCAGTTCTTC.

The chain couples TRBV7-8 to TRBJ2-7; 8 bases are a match to TRBD1. CDR3 length equals 16 residues. Germline loops: CDR1 SGHVS, CDR2 FQNEAQ. V was clipped by 4 bases and J by 2 bases; unmatched bases: 10. This chain's CDR3 is CASSSDRQGTTYEQYF. The CDR3 region has the DNA TGTGCCAGCAGCTCTGATCGACAGGGGACAACCTACGAGCAGTACTTC. Variable domain in full (rest from reference TRBV7-8 and TRBJ2-7): GAGVSQSPRYKVAKRGQDVALRCDPISGHVSLFWYQQALGQGPEFLTYFQNEAQLDKSGLPSDRFFAERPEGSVSTLKIQRTQQEDSAVYLCASSSDRQGTTYEQYFGPGTRLTVT.

This rearrangement joins TRBV2 to TRBJ1-2; 10 bases agree with TRBD1. V was pared by 6 bases and J by 4 bases, with 2 bases of the junction left unmatched. CDR3 size: 13 residues. Germline lookup yields CDR1 SNHLY and CDR2 FYNNEI. The CDR3 DNA is TGTGCCAGCAGGGGGGACAGGGGCTATGGCTACACCTTC. Its translation is CASRGDRGYGYTF.

V is TRBV7-9 and J is TRBJ1-2; tentative D call: TRBD1 (6 bases). CDR3 length equals 15 residues. The V and J ends lost 1 base and 6 bases respectively, with 15 bases between them. CDR1 is SEHNR, CDR2 FQNEAQ, per germline (reference sequence). The CDR3 is CASSLGEDSFHGYTF. The DNA of the CDR3 is TGTGCCAGCAGCTTAGGCGAGGACAGCTTCCATGGCTACACCTTC.

The V call is TRBV5-4, the J call TRBJ2-4; D remains ambiguous. This CDR3 contains 14 residues. V was clipped by 4 bases and J by 7 bases, with 15 bases between them. Germline CDR1 SGHNT, CDR2 YYREEE (reference sequence). The CDR3 loop reads CASSQVGLENIQYF. The CDR3 coding sequence is TGTGCCAGCAGCCAAGTAGGTCTGGAGAACATTCAGTACTTC.

This clone was observed a few times. This chain's CDR3 is CASSWGTSGSGGEQYF. The DNA for the CDR3 is TGTGCCAGCAGTTGGGGGACTAGCGGGAGTGGCGGCGAGCAGTACTTC. The chain combines TRBV28 with TRBJ2-7, with TRBD2 matching over 14 bases. This CDR3 has 16 residues. J was trimmed by 6 bases and V by 4 bases; bases with no gene match: 8. Germline CDR1 is MDHEN and CDR2 is SYDVKM.

V gene TRBV6-6 combines with J gene TRBJ2-1; the D gene is possibly TRBD2 (6 bases). Germline assignment: CDR1 MNHNY and CDR2 SVGAGI (reference sequence). The CDR3 totals 13 residues. The V end lost 6 bases, the J end lost 0 bases, and 6 bases lay between the germline ends. CDR3 in amino acids: CASSGSSYNEQFF. The CDR3 bases are TGTGCCAGCAGCGGGAGCTCCTACAATGAGCAGTTCTTC.

This sequence joins TRBV9 and TRBJ2-5; 7 bases are a match to TRBD2. The V gene end was trimmed by 0 bases and the J gene end by 5 bases; junction bases not matched to a gene: 4. The CDR3 covers 14 residues. CDR1 is SGDLS, CDR2 YYNGEE, per germline. This chain's CDR3 is CASSVGLGGETQYF. CDR3 nucleotides: TGTGCCAGCAGCGTAGGATTGGGAGGGGAGACCCAGTACTTC.

The chain couples TRBV27 to TRBJ2-1; TRBD1 agrees at 7 bases. Germline CDR1 reads MNHEY; CDR2 reads SMNVEV (reference sequence). The CDR3 extends over 14 amino acids. The V segment lost 7 bases and the J segment 4 bases; nucleotides outside the gene matches: 7. The CDR3 protein is CASIPGQNYNEQFF. In nucleotides, the CDR3 is TGTGCCAGCATTCCGGGACAGAATTACAATGAGCAGTTCTTC.

V usage is TRBV18 and J usage is TRBJ1-1; 8 positions match TRBD1. The CDR3 has 15 residues. V was pared by 5 bases and J by 0 bases, with 5 bases of the junction left unmatched. Germline-derived CDR1 and CDR2 are KGHSH and LQKENI. As DNA, the CDR3 is TGTGCCAGCTCAACACGACAGGGGATGAACACTGAAGCTTTCTTT. Translation: CASSTRQGMNTEAFF.

The chain combines TRBV5-6 with TRBJ2-1; D is unclear. The CDR3 sequence is 16 residues long. CDR1 and CDR2 from the germline V gene are SGHDT and YYEEEE. The V gene lost 4 bases and the J gene lost 0 bases, with 14 bases spanning the gap. The CDR3 reads CASSPSGFSSYNEQFF. CDR3 DNA: TGTGCCAGCAGCCCGTCGGGTTTTAGCTCCTACAATGAGCAGTTCTTC.

This clone came up once. The chain has TRBV27 and TRBJ2-3, with TRBD2 as a possible D gene (6 bases). Germline values: CDR1 MNHEY, CDR2 SMNVEV (reference sequence). This CDR3 region has 17 residues. V gave up 4 bases and J gave up 0 bases, with 17 bases separating them. CDR3 region: CASSSSLLAPSTDTQYF. The CDR3 nucleotides read TGTGCCAGCAGTTCTTCCCTTCTAGCGCCAAGCACAGATACGCAGTATTTT.

V gene TRBV29-1 combines with J gene TRBJ2-1, with a possible D match to TRBD2 (5 bases). The ends were cut back, 4 bases at V and 2 bases at J, with 33 bases in the middle. This CDR3 has 21 residues. Germline values: CDR1 SQVTM, CDR2 ANQGSEA. Here the CDR3 DNA reads TGCAGCGTTGTACCAAAAAGTATAGAGGGCCAAGAGACTATAACCTACAATGAGCAGTTCTTC. Translating it yields CSVVPKSIEGQETITYNEQFF.

In its sample, this clone was seen a few times. The chain recombines TRBV7-2 with TRBJ2-5; the match to TRBD2 covers 7 bases. CDR3 size: 13 residues. V shed 5 bases, J shed 1 base, and the junction held 1 base outside the gene matches. Germline V gene lookup returns CDR1 SGHTA and CDR2 FQGNSA. This CDR3 reads CASSTSAQETQYF. The CDR3 DNA sequence: TGTGCCAGCAGCACTAGCGCCCAAGAGACCCAGTACTTC.

The chain joins TRBV5-1 to TRBJ2-5, with D possibly matching TRBD2 (6 bases). Germline CDR1 is SGHRS and CDR2 is YFSETQ. Trimming pared 2 bases from V and 2 bases from J, leaving 13 bases between. CDR3 length: 15 residues. DNA of the CDR3: TGCGCCAGCAGCTTTGGGGGAGGCTTTCAAGAGACCCAGTACTTC. Its translation: CASSFGGGFQETQYF.

The chain is built from TRBV10-1 and TRBJ1-1; tentative D call: TRBD1 (5 bases). V shed 0 bases and J shed 1 base, with 9 bases lying between them. The CDR3 loop spans 15 amino acids. Germline V gene data show CDR1 as WNHNN and CDR2 as SYGVQD (reference sequence). CDR3 DNA: TGCGCCAGCAGTGAGTCCGTGACAGCGAACACTGAAGCTTTCTTT. Its protein is CASSESVTANTEAFF.

The rearrangement links TRBV5-1 to TRBJ2-3, with 7 bases lining up with TRBD1. Trimming took 2 bases from V and 5 from J; bases not matched to a gene: 2. CDR1 SGHRS and CDR2 YFSETQ come from the germline V gene. The CDR3 spans 13 residues. This chain's CDR3 is CASSLQGQDTQYF. In DNA, the CDR3 is TGCGCCAGCAGCTTACAGGGGCAAGATACGCAGTATTTT. Combining the CDR3 with reference TRBV5-1 and TRBJ2-3 gives the whole variable domain KAGVTQTPRYLIKTRGQQVTLSCSPISGHRSVSWYQQTPGQGLQFLFEYFSETQRNKGNFPGRFSGRQFSNSRSEMNVSTLELGDSALYLCASSLQGQDTQYFGPGTRLTVL.

This clone was counted once. The rearrangement uses TRBV2 and TRBJ2-7; 10 bases match TRBD2. The ends lost 6 bases at V and 0 bases at J; junction bases unmatched: 8. The CDR3 sequence is 16 residues long. Germline V gene data show CDR1 as SNHLY and CDR2 as FYNNEI. The CDR3 nucleotides read TGTGCCAGCAGCGGCCCTAGCGGGGGAAGCTCCTACGAGCAGTACTTC. This encodes CASSGPSGGSSYEQYF.